This T cell receptor beta chain was recovered during a study of shared clonotypes between healthy human individuals. V dropped 3 bases and J dropped 9 bases, with 12 bases sitting between them. CDR3 length: 13 amino acids. Per germline, CDR1 LGHNA and CDR2 YSLEER. The naive CD8 fraction comprised CD45RO-negative cells positively selected for CCR7 and excluded terminally differentiated effector memory CD45RA+ cells. The study drew all its donors from Caucasian adults living in Nashville, Tennessee. Only in-frame clones appear in the TCRdb table, and some are missing; sequencing was by immunoSEQ multiplex PCR. The profile shows around 2,100,000 clones, less than 95% of them singletons. General study points: Deeper or shallower sequencing was expected to change how clonotypes are shared among donors. Rarefaction indicated that sorted-subset sequencing remained incomplete although depth was large. Sampling used blood alone; tissue repertoires probably differ.

This clone has just one count. Its antigen is still unknown. Sequencing was performed on naive CD8+ T cells sorted from blood. The sequence came from a man younger than 35 in good health. The chain is built from TRBV4-3 and TRBJ2-1; D is ambiguous. CDR3: CASSHATMGEQFF. CDR3 coding DNA: TGCGCCAGCAGCCACGCCACTATGGGTGAGCAGTTCTTC.